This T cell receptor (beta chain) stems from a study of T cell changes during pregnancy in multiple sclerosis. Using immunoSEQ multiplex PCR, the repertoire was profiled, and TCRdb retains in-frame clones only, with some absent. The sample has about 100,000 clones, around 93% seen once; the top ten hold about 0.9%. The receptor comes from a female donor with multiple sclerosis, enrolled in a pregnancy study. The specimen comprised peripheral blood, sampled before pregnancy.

The CDR3 DNA reads TGTGCCAGCAGCTCGGGAAACTCCTACGAGCAGTACTTC. Amino acids: CASSSGNSYEQYF. V usage is TRBV14 and J usage is TRBJ2-7, with D tentatively TRBD2 (5 bases). Germline assignment: CDR1 SGHDN and CDR2 FVKESK. The CDR3 runs 13 residues. The V and J ends lost 5 bases and 0 bases respectively, with 8 bases between them.